This T cell receptor beta chain was profiled in a study of T cells in Graves' hyperthyroidism and ophthalmopathy (dated by TCRdb to between 2019 and 2020). Concerning the study at large: Peripheral blood was sampled at the time of initial diagnosis, prior to any treatment. To identify distinguishing TCR V-J signatures, a discovery cohort of around 98 patients was used, comprising 40 to 45 with Graves' ophthalmopathy and around 60 with stable Graves' hyperthyroidism. Whether ophthalmopathy could be predicted prospectively was tested in an independent validation cohort made up of some 20 hyperthyroidism patients plus 17 patients who later progressed to ophthalmopathy. The approximately 95 discovery patients were divided at random into training and test sets in a 7:3 ratio. The study also compared thyroid tissue and blood T-cell repertoires from 5 to 7 Graves' hyperthyroidism patients. After blood sampling, hyperthyroidism patients were treated with methimazole at a starting dose of 30 mg daily, and ophthalmopathy patients were treated with high-dose intravenous methylprednisolone. The paper describes TCR Vbeta CDR3 sequencing of 140 or so peripheral blood samples, made up of 43 ophthalmopathy patients, around 73 hyperthyroidism patients and about 17 progressor patients. Findings and caveats that apply to the study as a whole: A 13 V-J signature model separated ophthalmopathy from stable hyperthyroidism, with approximately 86% sensitivity and roughly 82% specificity in cross-validation and 80%/75% in testing. In validation, progression to ophthalmopathy was predicted by the model with more than 65% sensitivity and 72.22% specificity, a median of about 6.4 months before onset. Most expanded thyroid clonotypes (frequency above 0.001) were also detected in blood, suggesting blood repertoires may reflect thyroid immune responses. No statistical method was used to fix the sample size in advance, and group allocation was not hidden from the investigators.

The TCR beta CDR3 regions were amplified from the RNA transcripts. The TCR CDR3 was subjected to a first round of RT-PCR using the HTBI primer set and the Qiagen OneStep RT-PCR kit. Libraries were constructed in a second round of multiplex PCR, after which size selection and purification were carried out. Libraries were sequenced paired-end with 100 bp reads on an Illumina HiSeq2000. Under the source paper's analysis protocol: Raw data were processed with SOAPnuke, discarding reads with adapters, uncalled bases, mean Phred below 15, or no exact constant-primer or identifier match. High-quality paired reads were merged with COPE v1.2.5, and unique nucleotide sequences were defined as clonotypes. MiTCR v1.1 was used to align the clonotypes against IMGT TRBV, TRBD and TRBJ reference segments. The analysis included only V-J combinations with a frequency above 0.0001, which together covered roughly 99% of the repertoires. A TCS score was defined as the ratio of F50 (clonal expansion) to E x V (chaos), with BLOSUM62-based TCRdist applied between CDR3 peptides within each V-J. Welch's t-statistics and random forest reduced 450 to 600 V-J features to 10 to 15, which were used in a naive Bayes classifier (R e1071). TCRdb redid the processing of the public reads, applying fastp at Q25 and MiXCR, and retained in-frame beta chains. Duplicate CDR3 protein sequences are folded into a single record with the most common DNA and genes. The V and J calls and clone size are TCRdb's, not the authors'. The sample table holds under 200,000 distinct CDR3 sequences, of which 9.4% were seen once. The ten largest clones add up to 22% of the sample.

Hyperthyroidism patients were aged 18 to 65 years and newly diagnosed, with disease duration of less than 2 months. The study excluded patients with uncontrolled infections, other autoimmune diseases, pregnancy or lactation. Diagnoses relied on clinical symptoms, serum thyroxine and TRAb, thyroid ultrasound and orbital computed tomography. Blood from progressor patients was drawn when they were first diagnosed with hyperthyroidism, before any ophthalmopathy symptoms appeared. PBMCs were isolated from about 10 ml of fresh peripheral blood by Ficoll-Paque density gradient centrifugation. Progressor patients were initially diagnosed with Graves' hyperthyroidism and developed ophthalmopathy during follow-up. Total RNA was extracted with Trizol reagent, and quality was checked on an Agilent 2100 Bioanalyzer. This clonotype has more than one count but fewer than ten. It has no known antigen specificity. No clone much larger than this one lies a single base away; base qualities are absent.

The receptor was isolated from a woman aged 18 to 35 with Graves' hyperthyroidism that later progressed to Graves' ophthalmopathy. The specimen sequenced was blood.

The CDR3 protein sequence reads: CASSSLTGGLSGTEAFF. The bases read TGTGCCAGCAGCTCGCTTACAGGGGGCCTTTCTGGCACTGAAGCTTTCTTT. The chain is assembled from TRBV5-7 and TRBJ1-1, with 9 bases in between that match TRBD1. TRBV5-7 is treated as an ORF (open reading frame) with a function not yet certain. Measured from the cysteine to the phenylalanine, the CDR3 is 17 residues long. Only CDR3 DNA is held: 51 bases, read in frame from base 1. At the junction V is shortened by 3 bases and J by 4 bases; bases outside the gene matches: 13.